The 10 T cell receptor beta chains in this list originate from one sample, sequenced in a study of a mutant IDH1 vaccine in newly diagnosed glioma. Time point given: week 47, end of study. Vaccination comprised doses that each held 300 ug of mutant IDH1 20-mer peptide, plus topical imiquimod. What these receptors recognize is not known. The method was immunoSEQ multiplex PCR; TCRdb's version includes in-frame clones alone and lacks a portion of them. The table includes about 56,000 clones, 80% to 85% detected once. The material sequenced was PBMCs, taken from a glioma patient whose treatment included an IDH1 peptide vaccine. These receptors originate from a woman aged 50 to 60 with glioma.

This clone was recorded once. This chain links TRBV7-6 with TRBJ1-1; tentatively, D is TRBD1 (6 bases). V was cut by 7 bases and J by 6 bases, with 18 bases left in between. The length of the CDR3 is 14 residues. Per germline, CDR1 SGHVS and CDR2 FNYEAQ. The CDR3 region has the DNA TGTGCCAGCAACTCGGGGGGCGCCTTCTCTGAAGCTTTCTTT. As protein: CASNSGGAFSEAFF.

This chain joins TRBV29-1 and TRBJ1-1; no clear D. In germline, CDR1 is SQVTM, CDR2 ANQGSEA. V lost 8 bases, J lost 5 bases, and 12 bases lay in between. This CDR3 spans 11 amino acids. CDR3 DNA: TGCAGCCCCGGGAAGAGAACTGAAGCTTTCTTT. It specifies CSPGKRTEAFF.

In its sample, this clone was seen a few times. The chain carries TRBV4-2 and TRBJ2-7, with TRBD2 as a possible D gene (7 bases). The V gene lost 4 bases and the J gene lost 0 bases, with 13 bases spanning the gap. The CDR3 runs to 15 residues. Germline CDR1 LGHNA, CDR2 YNFKEQ. The CDR3 is CASSRGGDSSYEQYF. The DNA for the CDR3 is TGTGCCAGCAGCCGAGGGGGGGATAGCTCCTACGAGCAGTACTTC.

The chain recombines TRBV5-1 with TRBJ2-7, with a possible D match to TRBD2 (6 bases). There are 15 residues in the CDR3. The germline CDR1 and CDR2 sequences are SGHRS and YFSETQ. The germline V and J ends were trimmed by 4 bases and 2 bases, with 16 bases remaining between them. CDR3: CASSNTAGKTYEQYF. For the CDR3, the DNA is TGCGCCAGCAGCAATACAGCGGGTAAGACCTACGAGCAGTACTTC. The full variable domain, its missing parts supplied by reference TRBV5-1 and TRBJ2-7, is KAGVTQTPRYLIKTRGQQVTLSCSPISGHRSVSWYQQTPGQGLQFLFEYFSETQRNKGNFPGRFSGRQFSNSRSEMNVSTLELGDSALYLCASSNTAGKTYEQYFGPGTRLTVT.

The V call is TRBV9, the J call TRBJ2-1; the match to TRBD2 covers 15 bases. The CDR3 consists of 18 residues. Losses at the gene ends were 4 bases for V and 4 bases for J; bases not matched to a gene: 9. Germline V gene sequence: CDR1 SGDLS, CDR2 YYNGEE. The CDR3 nucleotides read TGTGCCAGCAGCCTTGGACTAGCGGGGGGGGGATCATACAATGAGCAGTTCTTC. Translated, it gives CASSLGLAGGGSYNEQFF.

The chain employs TRBV23-1 and TRBJ2-5; D unclear. TRBV23-1 is an ORF, and what it does is uncertain. CDR3 length equals 13 residues. V was clipped by 2 bases and J by 5 bases, with 9 bases between them. This CDR3 is CASSQLIAETQYF. DNA for the CDR3: TGCGCCAGCAGTCAACTTATCGCGGAGACCCAGTACTTC.

The V gene is TRBV19, the J gene TRBJ1-6; D unclear. CDR3 length equals 16 residues. CDR1 and CDR2 (germline): LNHDA, SQIVND (reference sequence). V was cut by 0 bases and J by 8 bases, with 14 bases left in between. Written as DNA, the CDR3 is TGTGCCAGTAGTATAGATGGACTCTCTCTGGATTCACCCCTCCACTTT. This codes for CASSIDGLSLDSPLHF.

This clone has a handful of counts. The chain uses TRBV18 and TRBJ1-1; D gene ambiguous. The CDR3 runs 14 residues. V was clipped by 3 bases and J by 1 base, with 9 bases between them. The germline V gene encodes CDR1 KGHSH and CDR2 LQKENI. The CDR3 loop is CASSPTLGNTEAFF. The CDR3 nucleotides are TGTGCCAGCTCACCGACTCTAGGGAACACTGAAGCTTTCTTT.

V and J are TRBV15 and TRBJ1-2, with 7 bases aligning to TRBD1. The CDR3 consists of 17 residues. Trimming took 3 bases from V and 5 from J; bases not matched to a gene: 15. Germline CDR1 reads LNHNV; CDR2 reads YYDKDF (reference sequence). CDR3 loop: CATSRPNEGGGWYGYTF. CDR3 DNA sequence: TGTGCCACCAGCAGGCCTAATGAAGGGGGCGGGTGGTATGGCTACACCTTC.

This clone was seen more than once but under ten times. V and J are TRBV6-5 and TRBJ2-7; D unclear. V was pared by 8 bases and J by 3 bases, with 8 bases between. This CDR3 contains 11 residues. Germline V CDR1 and CDR2: MNHEY, SVGAGI. CDR3 coding DNA: TGTGCCAGCGGACGGAACTACGAGCAGTACTTC. Translating gives CASGRNYEQYF.